This T cell receptor (beta chain) was recorded in a study of T cell changes during pregnancy in multiple sclerosis. Libraries were prepared by immunoSEQ multiplex PCR; TCRdb keeps only in-frame clonotypes and omits some of them. The sample holds about 28,000 clones, more than 70% seen once. Sequencing was performed on CD8+ T cells from peripheral blood mononuclear cells, taken after pregnancy. This TCR was sampled from a female donor with multiple sclerosis, enrolled in a pregnancy study.

In nucleotides, the CDR3 is TGCACCAGCAGCCAAGCCCTAGCGGGGGGCAAAAACATTCAGTACTTC. It codes for CTSSQALAGGKNIQYF. V gene TRBV1 combines with J gene TRBJ2-4; no DNA check was done on the table's D call, TRBD2. TRBV1 is an annotated pseudogene. This CDR3 has 16 amino acids.